This TCR beta chain was found in a study of OX40 agonist ivuxolimab in advanced cancers. Study at large: Earlier treatment with anti-PD-1, anti-PD-L1 or anti-CTLA-4 was permitted, and 30% to 40% had received some.

The protocol was immunoSEQ multiplex PCR, while the TCRdb copy is restricted to in-frame clones and leaves out a portion. Of under 60,000 clones listed, roughly 86% are singletons. V was cut by 3 bases and J by 6 bases, with 5 bases left in between. Germline values: CDR1 PRHDT, CDR2 FYEKMQ (reference sequence). This CDR3 is 12 amino acids long. The sequenced sample was CD4+ or CD8+ T cells sorted from blood, obtained in a trial of the OX40 agonist ivuxolimab. This receptor was taken from an adult with an advanced solid tumor such as melanoma, head and neck, liver or kidney cancer. The rearrangement joins TRBV13 to TRBJ2-2; D unresolved. The CDR3 sequence: CASSFKAGELFF. The CDR3 region has the DNA TGTGCCAGCAGCTTCAAAGCCGGGGAGCTGTTTTTT.